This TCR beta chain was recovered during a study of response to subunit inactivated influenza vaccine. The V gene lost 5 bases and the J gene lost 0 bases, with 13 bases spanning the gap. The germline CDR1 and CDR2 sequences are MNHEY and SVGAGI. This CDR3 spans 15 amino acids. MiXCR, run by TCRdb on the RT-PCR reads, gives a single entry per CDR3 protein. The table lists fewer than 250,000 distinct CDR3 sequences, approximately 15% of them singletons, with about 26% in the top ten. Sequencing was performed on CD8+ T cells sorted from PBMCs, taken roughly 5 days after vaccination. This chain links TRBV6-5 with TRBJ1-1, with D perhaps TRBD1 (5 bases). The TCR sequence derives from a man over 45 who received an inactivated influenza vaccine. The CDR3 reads CASSLDSDMNTEAFF. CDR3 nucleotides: TGTGCCAGCAGTCTCGACAGCGATATGAACACTGAAGCTTTCTTT.